Reported below is one TCR beta chain. The target antigen is unknown. This record comes from a study of T cell repertoires in cytomegalovirus infection. Study observations and caveats: Summed frequency of public TCR beta families distinguished CMV carriers with the relevant HLA. The study found HLA-C-restricted CMV-specific TCR beta clonotypes dominating the ex vivo response.

TCRdb itself ran the reads through MiXCR, one entry per CDR3 protein. This table holds a few hundred thousand distinct CDR3 sequences, over 20% found once. Germline CDR1 and CDR2: MDHEN and SYDVKM. CDR3 length: 15 residues. The V end lost 5 bases, the J end lost 3 bases, and 16 bases lay between the germline ends. This receptor was taken from a human donor in good health (CMV status not recorded). Some clones in this sample may be carry-over from other donors' samples. The sample taken for sequencing was CD8+ T cells from PBMCs. V gene TRBV28 combines with J gene TRBJ1-2; D call uncertain. The CDR3 bases are TGTGCCAGCAGTGTCCATCTCGGACGACACTATGGCTACACCTTC. Amino acids: CASSVHLGRHYGYTF.